The clone carrying this TCR beta chain was seen only once. Its matching antigen is unknown. The method was immunoSEQ multiplex PCR; TCRdb's version includes in-frame clones alone and lacks a portion of them. The sample shows 85,000 to 100,000 clones, 92% of them seen only once. The CDR3 is 13 amino acids. Germline-derived CDR1 and CDR2 are PRHDT and FYEKMQ (reference sequence). The germline V and J ends were trimmed by 6 bases and 3 bases, with 8 bases remaining between them. This record comes from a study of graft-versus-host responses after intestinal transplantation. At the level of the study: Each transplant was multivisceral, liver-intestinal, or isolated intestinal. Anti-thymocyte globulin served as induction for all recipients, who then took tacrolimus and steroids for about three years. Regarding the study as a whole: Allograft clonal ratios (graft-versus-host to host-versus-graft) were high in patients who had graft-donor T cell macrochimerism. The authors found GvH clones in recipient marrow, some appearing first in ileum or blood.

The V and J genes are TRBV13 and TRBJ1-4; possible D gene TRBD1, 6 bases. The sequenced sample was unstimulated CD8+ T cells sorted from spleen or lymph node cells, obtained before transplant. The TCR was taken from a human donor who was the organ donor for an intestinal transplant. DNA of the CDR3: TGTGCCAGCAGATCAGGGGCTAATGAAAAACTGTTTTTT. Translating it yields CASRSGANEKLFF.